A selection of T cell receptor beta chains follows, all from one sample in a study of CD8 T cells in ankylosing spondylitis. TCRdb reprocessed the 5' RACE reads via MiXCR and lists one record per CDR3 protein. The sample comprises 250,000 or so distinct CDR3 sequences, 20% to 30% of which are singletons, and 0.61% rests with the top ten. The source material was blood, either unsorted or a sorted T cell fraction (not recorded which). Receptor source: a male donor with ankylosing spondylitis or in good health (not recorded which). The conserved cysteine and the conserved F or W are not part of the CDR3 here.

cdr3_aa: ASSLSLTGGNTEAF
v_call: TRBV11-2
j_call: TRBJ1-1

cdr3_aa: SAPVTNTGELF
v_call: TRBV20-1
j_call: TRBJ2-2

cdr3_aa: ASSGRTNEKLF
v_call: TRBV2
j_call: TRBJ1-4

cdr3_aa: AISEMGGDNGKLF
v_call: TRBV10-3
j_call: TRBJ1-4

cdr3_aa: ASSPGRYGGPTYEQY
v_call: TRBV13
j_call: TRBJ2-7

cdr3_aa: SGRQGYNEQF
v_call: TRBV20-1
j_call: TRBJ2-1

cdr3_aa: ASSAIRGGETQY
v_call: TRBV6-1
j_call: TRBJ2-5

cdr3_aa: AITGIQGDEQF
v_call: TRBV10-3
j_call: TRBJ2-1

cdr3_aa: ASSQERAGLSAGELF
v_call: TRBV4-2
j_call: TRBJ2-2

cdr3_aa: ATAPGTGDEKLF
v_call: TRBV6-1
j_call: TRBJ1-4

cdr3_aa: ASSQIPGQYGYT
v_call: TRBV4-1
j_call: TRBJ1-2

cdr3_aa: SARDGFRTSYGYT
v_call: TRBV20-1
j_call: TRBJ1-2

cdr3_aa: ASSDWDSTDTQY
v_call: TRBV10-1
j_call: TRBJ2-3

cdr3_aa: ASSSPPGKNIQY
v_call: TRBV11-2
j_call: TRBJ2-4

cdr3_aa: ASSEREGLVDTQY
v_call: TRBV10-1
j_call: TRBJ2-3

cdr3_aa: ASSQSGASYNEQF
v_call: TRBV7-2
j_call: TRBJ2-1

cdr3_aa: ASRYDRGRQETQY
v_call: TRBV6-5
j_call: TRBJ2-5

cdr3_aa: ASSKDRDRQY
v_call: TRBV7-2
j_call: TRBJ2-3

cdr3_aa: ASNLAGGKSDTQY
v_call: TRBV6-1
j_call: TRBJ2-3

cdr3_aa: AIGQDPNEQF
v_call: TRBV10-3
j_call: TRBJ2-1

cdr3_aa: AISEWGAYEQY
v_call: TRBV10-3
j_call: TRBJ2-7

cdr3_aa: ASSPPSGLEQY
v_call: TRBV5-6
j_call: TRBJ2-7

cdr3_aa: AISESGPGGASYEQY
v_call: TRBV10-3
j_call: TRBJ2-7

cdr3_aa: AIKQDTKQETQY
v_call: TRBV10-3
j_call: TRBJ2-5

cdr3_aa: ATSRPNTGELF
v_call: TRBV15
j_call: TRBJ2-2

cdr3_aa: SAGGRQGYNEQF
v_call: TRBV29-1
j_call: TRBJ2-1

cdr3_aa: ASSEQRGIQY
v_call: TRBV6-2/TRBV6-3
j_call: TRBJ2-4

cdr3_aa: SASYTNLHNEQF
v_call: TRBV20-1
j_call: TRBJ2-1

cdr3_aa: ASSARTAPLYGYT
v_call: TRBV12-3/TRBV12-4
j_call: TRBJ1-2

cdr3_aa: SARDHTSGDYNEQF
v_call: TRBV20-1
j_call: TRBJ2-1

cdr3_aa: ASSLGARGNSPLH
v_call: TRBV11-2
j_call: TRBJ1-6

cdr3_aa: ASSLGGAGQETQY
v_call: TRBV5-1
j_call: TRBJ2-5

cdr3_aa: ASRLAGAGNTIY
v_call: TRBV12-3/TRBV12-4
j_call: TRBJ1-3

cdr3_aa: ASSQELAGGHQETQY
v_call: TRBV4-2
j_call: TRBJ2-5

cdr3_aa: ASSPRTTSEVLQETQY
v_call: TRBV12-3/TRBV12-4
j_call: TRBJ2-5

cdr3_aa: SAGGQGGETQY
v_call: TRBV20-1
j_call: TRBJ2-5

cdr3_aa: SASLRETQY
v_call: TRBV20-1
j_call: TRBJ2-5

cdr3_aa: AISEAVYSGNNGYT
v_call: TRBV10-3
j_call: TRBJ1-2

cdr3_aa: ASNDRGEQY
v_call: TRBV6-5
j_call: TRBJ2-7

cdr3_aa: ASSRTGSSYNEQF
v_call: TRBV12-3/TRBV12-4
j_call: TRBJ2-1

cdr3_aa: SVEGGRGVDTQY
v_call: TRBV29-1
j_call: TRBJ2-3

cdr3_aa: SAAEAG
v_call: TRBV20-1
j_call: TRBJ2-5

cdr3_aa: ATSRDTRTYEQY
v_call: TRBV15
j_call: TRBJ2-7

cdr3_aa: SARESASPAYEQY
v_call: TRBV20-1
j_call: TRBJ2-7